This T cell receptor (beta chain) was recovered during a study of breast tumors, draining lymph nodes, adjacent tissues. Samples came from axillary lymph nodes draining the breast cancer. Each CDR3 protein gets one entry after TCRdb re-called the multiplex PCR reads with MiXCR. Here the sample spans about 200,000 distinct CDR3 sequences, roughly 31% being singletons. This clonotype was seen at least ten times. Its antigen is unknown. Findings and caveats of the study: That most tumor T cells come from lymph nodes remained unproven. Tumor TCR diversity was below lymph nodes but above nontumor tissue.

Germline CDR1 MGHRA, CDR2 YSYEKL. V shed 4 bases and J shed 2 bases, with 14 bases lying between them. The CDR3 is made up of 16 amino acids. The clonotype was recovered from a female donor with breast cancer. Some clones in this sample may be carry-over from other donors' samples. V gene TRBV4-1 combines with J gene TRBJ2-2; D possibly corresponds to TRBD2 (6 bases). The specimen sequenced was axillary lymph node tissue. CDR3 sequence reads: CASSLSTGLNTGELFF. The DNA for the CDR3 is TGCGCCAGCAGCCTCTCCACGGGACTCAACACCGGGGAGCTGTTTTTT.